Presented here are 26 T cell receptor beta chains from one specimen sequenced in a study of cytomegalovirus exposure and HLA in healthy donors (TCRdb year 2017). The method behind the library was the immunoSEQ multiplex PCR assay. This is the immuneACCESS table as TCRdb keeps it, with only in-frame sequences that have V and J called. A part of the clones is gone; compared with another copy, unresolved V genes explain less than half, and the rest is unexplained. Within this sample are about 170,000 clones, with over 85% of them counted one time only. 4.2% of the sample is taken by the ten largest. The sequenced material came from PBMCs. These receptors all stem from a man aged 18 to 35 in good health and CMV-seropositive.

This chain links TRBV6-1 with TRBJ1-4, with TRBD1 identical over 8 bases. This CDR3 has 14 amino acids. CDR1 and CDR2 from the germline V gene are MNHNS and SASEGT. J lost 4 bases, V lost 6 bases, and 4 bases had no gene match. CDR3: CASRPDRGNEKLFF. The CDR3 coding sequence is TGTGCCAGCAGACCCGACAGGGGTAATGAAAAACTGTTTTTT.

The V gene is TRBV19, the J gene TRBJ1-2, with 8 bases aligning to TRBD1. CDR3 length equals 14 residues. Unmatched junction bases numbered 5, after V lost 3 bases and J lost 5 bases. From germline, CDR1 is LNHDA and CDR2 SQIVND (reference sequence). CDR3 sequence: CASSMTGVRYGYTF. For the CDR3, the DNA is TGTGCCAGTAGTATGACAGGGGTTCGGTATGGCTACACCTTC.

This clone was seen a single time. This chain connects TRBV5-5 to TRBJ2-5; 7 bases align to TRBD1. Germline V gene lookup returns CDR1 SGHKS and CDR2 YYEKEE (reference sequence). The CDR3 extends over 13 amino acids. Unmatched junction bases numbered 11, after V lost 4 bases and J lost 11 bases. CDR3 loop: CASSLQGLGEQYF. The CDR3 nucleotides read TGTGCCAGCAGCCTACAGGGGCTGGGGGAGCAGTACTTC.

The chain uses TRBV2 and TRBJ1-5; a weak D match, TRBD1 (5 bases). V lost 4 bases, J lost 0 bases, and 10 bases lay in between. Germline CDR1 SNHLY, CDR2 FYNNEI. This CDR3 contains 15 residues. CDR3 sequence: CASSAPGYSNQPQHF. Here the CDR3 DNA reads TGTGCCAGCAGTGCCCCAGGGTATAGCAATCAGCCCCAGCATTTT.

The count of this clone is one. The chain carries TRBV19 and TRBJ2-7; D perhaps matches TRBD2 (6 bases). The CDR3 totals 14 residues. V was clipped by 5 bases and J by 0 bases, with 11 bases between them. Germline V gives CDR1 LNHDA, CDR2 SQIVND (reference sequence). The CDR3 loop reads CASSPGLNSYEQYF. CDR3 nucleotide sequence: TGTGCCAGTAGTCCGGGACTTAACTCCTACGAGCAGTACTTC.

The genes are TRBV11-2 and TRBJ2-7; the D is unclear. V was shortened by 0 bases and J by 7 bases, with 10 bases between the two germline ends. The CDR3 has 13 residues. CDR1 and CDR2 from the germline V gene are SGHAT and FQNNGV. The CDR3 region is CASSLDPRIEQYF. The CDR3, as DNA: TGTGCCAGCAGCTTAGATCCCAGGATAGAGCAGTACTTC.

The J gene is TRBJ2-5, the V gene TRBV7-8; D is uncertain. The CDR3 sequence is 13 residues long. Germline-derived CDR1 and CDR2 are SGHVS and FQNEAQ. The V end was cut by 6 bases, the J end by 2 bases, with 10 bases between. CDR3 sequence (DNA): TGTGCCAGCAGACGGAGAGCTCAAGAGACCCAGTACTTC. Protein product: CASRRRAQETQYF.

The chain couples TRBV5-1 to TRBJ2-1; possibly TRBD2 for D (5 bases). Trimming stripped 6 bases from V and 1 base from J, with 11 bases between. CDR1 and CDR2 (germline): SGHRS, YFSETQ. This CDR3 is 14 amino acids long. The CDR3 DNA follows: TGCGCCAGCAATGTCGAGGGATCCTACAATGAGCAGTTCTTC. Amino acid sequence: CASNVEGSYNEQFF.

The chain combines TRBV27 with TRBJ2-5; 8 nucleotides align to TRBD2. CDR3 length equals 15 residues. Germline V lookup: CDR1 MNHEY, CDR2 SMNVEV (reference sequence). V lost 4 bases, J lost 4 bases, and 8 bases stayed unmatched. CDR3 amino acids: CASSSGTRVLETQYF. The CDR3 DNA reads TGTGCCAGCAGTTCCGGGACTAGGGTTTTAGAGACCCAGTACTTC.

The rearrangement joins TRBV11-3 to TRBJ2-7; no firm D call. From germline, CDR1 is SGHNT and CDR2 YENEEA. The CDR3 runs to 14 residues. Deletions cut 2 bases from V and 2 bases from J, with 10 bases between. The CDR3 DNA sequence: TGTGCCAGCAGCTTAATTGCCAGAACCTACGAGCAGTACTTC. Encoded protein: CASSLIARTYEQYF.

This clone has a handful of counts. The chain is built from TRBV28 and TRBJ1-1, with a tentative D call TRBD1 (5 bases). V lost 5 bases, J lost 5 bases, and 9 bases lay in between. From germline, CDR1 is MDHEN and CDR2 SYDVKM. The CDR3 is 12 amino acids. The CDR3 sequence: CASSVQGTEAFF. The CDR3 DNA is TGTGCCAGCAGTGTCCAGGGAACTGAAGCTTTCTTT.

This clone was found a few times. The chain recombines TRBV18 with TRBJ1-1, with 8 bases identical to TRBD1. Per germline, CDR1 KGHSH and CDR2 LQKENI. The CDR3 runs to 14 residues. V gave up 4 bases and J gave up 11 bases; unmatched junction bases: 12. The CDR3 here is CASSQGPGTGEAFF. The CDR3 DNA reads TGTGCCAGCTCACAGGGCCCAGGGACAGGCGAGGCTTTCTTT.

The chain uses TRBV28 and TRBJ2-4, with TRBD1 matching 7 bases. Germline lookup yields CDR1 MDHEN and CDR2 SYDVKM. The V and J ends lost 5 bases and 3 bases, in that order; junction bases with no gene match: 7. The CDR3 is 15 residues long. DNA of the CDR3: TGTGCCAGCAGTCGTGGAGGACAGGTCAAAAACATTCAGTACTTC. The encoded protein is CASSRGGQVKNIQYF.

This clone was observed a handful of times. The chain uses TRBV2 and TRBJ2-7, with 11 bases that match TRBD1. Germline loops: CDR1 SNHLY, CDR2 FYNNEI. After removal of 7 bases from V and 3 bases from J, the junction contained 5 bases not matched to a gene. The CDR3 covers 14 residues. This CDR3 reads CASTKGQGVYEQYF. DNA for the CDR3: TGTGCCAGCACCAAGGGACAGGGGGTCTACGAGCAGTACTTC.

The chain combines TRBV10-3 with TRBJ2-3; tentative D call: TRBD2 (5 bases). V lost 5 bases, J lost 2 bases, and 11 bases lay in between. The CDR3 covers 14 residues. CDR1 and CDR2 (germline): ENHRY, SYGVKD. The CDR3 loop is CAISSGKATDTQYF. The CDR3 DNA reads TGTGCCATCAGTAGCGGTAAAGCCACAGATACGCAGTATTTT.

The chain combines TRBV29-1 with TRBJ1-1; D is perhaps TRBD1 (6 bases). The CDR3 sequence is 12 residues long. Trimming took off 6 bases at V and 0 bases at J, with 8 bases between the two ends. Per the germline V gene, CDR1 is SQVTM and CDR2 is ANQGSEA. In DNA, the CDR3 is TGCAGCGTCGGGACAATGAACACTGAAGCTTTCTTT. It encodes CSVGTMNTEAFF.

The chain links TRBV27 to TRBJ2-2; D not resolved. The CDR3 contains 13 residues. Looked up from germline, CDR1 is MNHEY and CDR2 is SMNVEV (reference sequence). V lost 8 bases and J lost 0, with 7 bases in between. The CDR3 DNA sequence: TGTGCCAGCGGGCAGACGAACACCGGGGAGCTGTTTTTT. Protein: CASGQTNTGELFF.

The chain employs TRBV10-3 and TRBJ2-3; TRBD2 matches at 7 bases. This CDR3 has 15 amino acids. The germline V gene has CDR1 ENHRY and CDR2 SYGVKD. V was pared by 4 bases and J by 0 bases, with 4 bases of the junction left unmatched. The CDR3 DNA reads TGTGCCATCAGTGCTAGCGGAGCTAGCACAGATACGCAGTATTTT. Protein product: CAISASGASTDTQYF.

This chain connects TRBV29-1 to TRBJ2-1, with TRBD1 identical over 11 bases. Germline V CDR1 and CDR2: SQVTM, ANQGSEA. The CDR3 consists of 15 residues. V dropped 6 bases and J dropped 7; count of bases not matched to a gene: 11. CDR3 coding DNA: TGCAGCGTCCTTAAGGGGGGACAGGGGGAAAATGAGCAGTTCTTC. This gives the protein CSVLKGGQGENEQFF.

This sequence joins TRBV7-9 and TRBJ1-2, with 7 bases aligning to TRBD1. From germline, CDR1 is SEHNR and CDR2 FQNEAQ (reference sequence). V trimming: 5 bases; J trimming: 6 bases; junction bases outside the gene matches: 12. This CDR3 contains 15 residues. In DNA, the CDR3 is TGTGCCAGCAGCCCCCTTGGGGGGACAGAAAATGGCTACACCTTC. The encoded protein is CASSPLGGTENGYTF.

This clone occurred once. The chain couples TRBV28 to TRBJ1-1; 7 bases align to TRBD1. V lost 4 bases to trimming and J lost 2 bases; unmatched junction nucleotides: 4. The CDR3 is made up of 14 amino acids. The germline V gene has CDR1 MDHEN and CDR2 SYDVKM. CDR3 nucleotides: TGTGCCAGCAGTTCGACAGGGATCAACACTGAAGCTTTCTTT. Protein sequence: CASSSTGINTEAFF.

CDR3 region: CSVSGSGTEAFF. CDR3 nucleotide sequence: TGCAGCGTTTCGGGGTCCGGCACTGAAGCTTTCTTT. The chain has TRBV29-1 and TRBJ1-1; D ambiguous. V lost 5 bases and J 4 bases, leaving 11 bases between the germline ends. Germline CDR1 SQVTM, CDR2 ANQGSEA. The CDR3 has 12 amino acids.

The chain combines TRBV28 with TRBJ2-5; 10 positions agree with TRBD1. The CDR3 is 16 amino acids. Per germline, CDR1 MDHEN and CDR2 SYDVKM. With V trimmed by 5 bases and J by 5 bases, 11 bases remained unmatched. Written as DNA, the CDR3 is TGTGCCAGCAGTATTACCGACAGGGGGCTATTTGAGACCCAGTACTTC. This codes for CASSITDRGLFETQYF. Combining the CDR3 with reference TRBV28 and TRBJ2-5 gives the whole variable domain DVKVTQSSRYLVKRTGEKVFLECVQDMDHENMFWYRQDPGLGLRLIYFSYDVKMKEKGDIPEGYSVSREKKERFSLILESASTNQTSMYLCASSITDRGLFETQYFGPGTRLLVL.

The chain uses TRBV7-2 and TRBJ1-2; D is perhaps TRBD1 (6 bases). CDR3 length: 16 residues. The germline CDR1 and CDR2 sequences are SGHTA and FQGNSA. Trimming removed 1 base at V and 3 bases at J, with 15 bases between. The CDR3 DNA sequence: TGTGCCAGCAGCTTAGTAGGGGGAGTGGGCGACTATGGCTACACCTTC. Protein product: CASSLVGGVGDYGYTF.

The rearrangement uses TRBV5-1 and TRBJ2-7; possibly TRBD1 for D (5 bases). The CDR3 runs to 19 residues. The germline CDR1 and CDR2 sequences are SGHRS and YFSETQ. The ends were cut back, 3 bases at V and 2 bases at J, with 27 bases in the middle. This CDR3 is CASSSAQRPLGSRAYEQYF. For the CDR3, the DNA is TGCGCCAGCAGCTCGGCCCAACGACCTTTGGGTTCCAGGGCCTACGAGCAGTACTTC.

The chain couples TRBV5-1 to TRBJ2-2; TRBD1 matches 8 bases. The germline V gene has CDR1 SGHRS and CDR2 YFSETQ. The CDR3 extends over 15 amino acids. V shed 0 bases, J shed 10 bases, and the junction held 8 bases outside the gene matches. The CDR3 DNA follows: TGCGCCAGCAGCTTGGGACAGGGGCCGAAGGAGGAGCTGTTTTTT. Its protein product is CASSLGQGPKEELFF. The entire variable domain, with the rest obtained from reference TRBV5-1 and TRBJ2-2, is as follows: KAGVTQTPRYLIKTRGQQVTLSCSPISGHRSVSWYQQTPGQGLQFLFEYFSETQRNKGNFPGRFSGRQFSNSRSEMNVSTLELGDSALYLCASSLGQGPKEELFFGEGSRLTVL.